This entry describes one T cell receptor beta chain. The antigen is not known. These data are taken from a study of cytomegalovirus exposure and HLA in healthy donors. Study findings and constraints: Cytomegalovirus status was reportedly diagnosed by the classifier with high specificity and sensitivity. Cytomegalovirus association was listed for around 170 TCR beta chains.

Using immunoSEQ multiplex PCR, the repertoire was profiled, and TCRdb retains in-frame clones only, with some absent. This sample has roughly 250,000 clones, with more than 75% found just once. Germline V gives CDR1 GTSNPN, CDR2 SVGIG (reference sequence). The V and J ends lost 2 bases and 1 base, in that order; junction bases with no gene match: 6. The CDR3 is 15 residues long. This clonotype originated in a man younger than 35 in good health and CMV-seronegative. Sequenced sample: PBMCs. The rearrangement links TRBV30 to TRBJ1-2, with 8 bases that match TRBD1. The CDR3: CAWSPGQGGNYGYTF. The CDR3 coding sequence is TGTGCCTGGAGTCCCGGACAGGGCGGTAACTATGGCTACACCTTC.